Given below is one T cell receptor beta chain in context. Generated by immunoSEQ multiplex PCR, the TCRdb table keeps only in-frame clones and is missing some. This sample has approximately 210,000 clones; 86% occur once, and the top ten carry 0.7% to 0.8%. The data originate from a study of blood T cell repertoires in COVID-19. Germline loops: CDR1 MNHNY, CDR2 SVGAGI (reference sequence). Trimming pared 2 bases from V and 2 bases from J, leaving 9 bases between. The CDR3 has 14 residues. The V gene is TRBV6-6, the J gene TRBJ1-2; D is undetermined. This TCR derives from an older woman with acute or convalescent COVID-19. The sample comprised peripheral blood. The chain's CDR3 is CASSYPGENYGYTF. CDR3 in DNA: TGTGCCAGCAGTTACCCCGGGGAGAACTATGGCTACACCTTC.